The next 9 T cell receptor beta chains were all read from a single sample in a study of cytomegalovirus exposure and HLA in healthy donors (dated by TCRdb to about 2017). Receptors were amplified or captured by the immunoSEQ multiplex PCR assay. The multiplex PCR relied on a mix of 60 forward primers for TCR Vbeta segments and 13 reverse primers for TCR Jbeta segments. TCRdb holds this immuneACCESS table with in-frame rearrangements only. Some clones are missing; in checked studies, unresolved V genes explain under half, and the rest has no known cause. This sample is represented by about 150,000 clones; less than 90% of them were singletons. The top ten clonotypes cover 0.38% of the sample. The sample comprised PBMCs. All receptors derive from a boy younger than 10 in good health and CMV-seronegative.

The CDR3 here is CASSAGPAGGNQPQHF. For the CDR3, the DNA is TGTGCCAGCAGCGCCGGACCTGCGGGGGGCAATCAGCCCCAGCATTTT. The genes are TRBV7-6 and TRBJ1-5; D is perhaps TRBD1 (5 bases). Germline lookup yields CDR1 SGHVS and CDR2 FNYEAQ. The CDR3 runs to 16 residues. Trimming stripped 5 bases from V and 2 bases from J, with 16 bases between. The whole variable domain, remainder taken from reference TRBV7-6 and TRBJ1-5, is GAGVSQSPRYKVTKRGQDVALRCDPISGHVSLYWYRQALGQGPEFLTYFNYEAQQDKSGLPNDRFSAERPEGSISTLTIQRTEQRDSAMYRCASSAGPAGGNQPQHFGDGTRLSIL.

The V call is TRBV2, the J call TRBJ2-7, with D perhaps TRBD2 (5 bases). This CDR3 contains 14 residues. The V end was cut by 1 base, the J end by 5 bases, with 12 bases between. CDR1 and CDR2 (germline): SNHLY, FYNNEI. The CDR3 loop is CASSEGMGVHEQYF. In nucleotides, the CDR3 is TGTGCCAGCAGTGAAGGTATGGGAGTACACGAGCAGTACTTC.

The chain employs TRBV5-1 and TRBJ1-4; 8 bases are shared with TRBD1. The CDR3 is made up of 14 amino acids. J gave up 8 bases and V 4 bases, and 7 bases lay outside the gene matches. The germline V gene encodes CDR1 SGHRS and CDR2 YFSETQ. DNA of the CDR3: TGCGCCAGCAGCCTGCCGGGACAGGCGGAAAAACTGTTTTTT. Its protein product is CASSLPGQAEKLFF.

This clone was found a few times. The chain has TRBV5-1 and TRBJ2-7; weak D call: TRBD1 (6 bases). CDR1 and CDR2 from the germline V gene are SGHRS and YFSETQ. V shed 0 bases and J shed 3 bases, with 7 bases lying between them. This CDR3 has 13 residues. The CDR3 DNA is TGCGCCAGCAGCTTGGAACAGGGCTACGAGCAGTACTTC. It codes for CASSLEQGYEQYF. Full variable domain (missing parts from reference TRBV5-1 and TRBJ2-7): KAGVTQTPRYLIKTRGQQVTLSCSPISGHRSVSWYQQTPGQGLQFLFEYFSETQRNKGNFPGRFSGRQFSNSRSEMNVSTLELGDSALYLCASSLEQGYEQYFGPGTRLTVT.

The chain combines TRBV7-2 with TRBJ2-1; D uncertain. V gave up 7 bases and J gave up 0 bases, with 13 bases separating them. The CDR3 totals 15 residues. Germline lookup yields CDR1 SGHTA and CDR2 FQGNSA. Here the CDR3 reads CASTKLRSSYNEQFF. The CDR3 DNA is TGTGCCAGCACCAAACTGAGGAGCTCCTACAATGAGCAGTTCTTC.

This rearrangement joins TRBV7-9 to TRBJ1-4, with 12 bases that match TRBD1. CDR3 length: 18 amino acids. CDR1 is SEHNR, CDR2 FQNEAQ, per germline (reference sequence). V gave up 1 base and J gave up 3 bases; unmatched junction bases: 6. CDR3 nucleotides: TGTGCCAGCAGCTTAGGACCGGGACAGGGGGCTGCTAATGAAAAACTGTTTTTT. Translating it yields CASSLGPGQGAANEKLFF.

To note about this clone: In the same sample, other DNA sequences code for this CDR3. CDR3 sequence reads: CASSPRGGNEQFF. In nucleotides, the CDR3 is TGTGCCAGCTCACCACGGGGCGGCAATGAGCAGTTCTTC. The chain couples TRBV18 to TRBJ2-1; the D gene is possibly TRBD1 (5 bases). Germline-derived CDR1 and CDR2 are KGHSH and LQKENI. The CDR3 is made up of 13 amino acids. V lost 1 base and J lost 6, with 7 bases in between.

The genes are TRBV28 and TRBJ2-1, with D possibly TRBD1 on 6 matching bases. Germline CDR1 MDHEN, CDR2 SYDVKM. This CDR3 comprises 12 residues. In nucleotides, the CDR3 is TGTGCTTGGGGGCCGCTCTACAATGAGCAGTTCTTC. Its translation: CAWGPLYNEQFF.

This clone turned up a few times. V and J are TRBV28 and TRBJ1-1; no clear D. Germline lookup yields CDR1 MDHEN and CDR2 SYDVKM. Trimming stripped 1 base from V and 0 bases from J, with 3 bases between. The CDR3 sequence is 13 residues long. Written as DNA, the CDR3 is TGTGCCAGCAGTTTATACATGAACACTGAAGCTTTCTTT. Its protein product is CASSLYMNTEAFF.